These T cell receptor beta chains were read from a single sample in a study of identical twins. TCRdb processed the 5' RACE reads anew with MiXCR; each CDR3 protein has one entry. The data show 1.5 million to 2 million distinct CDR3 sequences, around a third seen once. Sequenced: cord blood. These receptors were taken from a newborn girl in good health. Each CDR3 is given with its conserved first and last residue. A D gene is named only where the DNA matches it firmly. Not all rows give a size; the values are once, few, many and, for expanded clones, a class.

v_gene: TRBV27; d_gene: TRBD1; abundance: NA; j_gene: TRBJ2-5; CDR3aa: CASSWTNQGARVKTQYF; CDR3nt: TGTGCCAGCAGTTGGACCAACCAGGGGGCGCGAGTAAAGACCCAGTACTTC
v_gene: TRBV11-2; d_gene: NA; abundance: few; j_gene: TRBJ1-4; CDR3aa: CASSLDAAVGHEKLFF; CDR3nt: TGTGCCAGCAGCTTAGATGCGGCCGTGGGGCATGAAAAACTGTTTTTT
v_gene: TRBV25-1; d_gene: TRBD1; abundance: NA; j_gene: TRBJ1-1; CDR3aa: CASSEFPPRQGGSTEAFF; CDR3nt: TGTGCCAGCAGTGAATTCCCCCCTCGACAGGGCGGTAGCACTGAAGCTTTCTTT
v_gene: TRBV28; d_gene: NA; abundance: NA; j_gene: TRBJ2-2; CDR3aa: CAIRAGLNTGELFF; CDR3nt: TGTGCCATCAGAGCGGGCCTAAACACCGGGGAGCTGTTTTTT
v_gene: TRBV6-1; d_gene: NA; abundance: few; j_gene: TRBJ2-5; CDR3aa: CASSAPGHRSYF; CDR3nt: TGTGCCAGCAGTGCCCCGGGACATAGGTCGTACTTC
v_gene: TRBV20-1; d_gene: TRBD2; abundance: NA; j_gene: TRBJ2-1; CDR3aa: CSARDDWASGIGREQFF; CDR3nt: TGCAGTGCTAGAGATGACTGGGCTAGCGGGATCGGTCGTGAGCAGTTCTTC
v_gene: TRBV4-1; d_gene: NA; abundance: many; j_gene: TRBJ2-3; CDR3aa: CASSQDTAKYIDTQYF; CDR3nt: TGCGCCAGCAGCCAAGATACCGCCAAATATATAGATACGCAGTATTTT
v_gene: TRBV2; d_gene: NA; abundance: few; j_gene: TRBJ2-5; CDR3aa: CATFGETQYF; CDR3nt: TGTGCCACTTTCGGGGAGACCCAGTACTTC
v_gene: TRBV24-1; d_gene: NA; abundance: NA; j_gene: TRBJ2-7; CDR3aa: CATSSRGPYAYEQYF; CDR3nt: TGTGCCACCAGTTCCCGGGGGCCCTACGCCTACGAGCAGTACTTC
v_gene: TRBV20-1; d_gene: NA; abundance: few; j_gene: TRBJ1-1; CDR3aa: CSARDRARWEAFF; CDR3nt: TGCAGTGCTAGAGATCGGGCAAGGTGGGAAGCTTTCTTT
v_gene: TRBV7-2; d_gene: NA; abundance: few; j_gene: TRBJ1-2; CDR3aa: CASSLWGGLNYGYTF; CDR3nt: TGTGCCAGCAGCTTATGGGGGGGTCTTAACTATGGCTACACCTTC
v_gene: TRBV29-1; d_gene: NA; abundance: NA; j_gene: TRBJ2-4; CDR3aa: CSVEDYSTLAKNIQYF; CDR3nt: TGCAGCGTTGAAGACTACAGCACGTTAGCCAAAAACATTCAGTACTTC
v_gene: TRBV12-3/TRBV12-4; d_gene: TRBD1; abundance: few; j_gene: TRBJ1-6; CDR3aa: CASSPQTGAYNSPLHF; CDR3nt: TGTGCCAGCAGTCCTCAGACAGGGGCTTATAATTCACCCCTCCACTTT
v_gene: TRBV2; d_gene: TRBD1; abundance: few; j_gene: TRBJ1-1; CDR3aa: CAGTGNTEAFF; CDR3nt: TGTGCCGGGACAGGGAACACTGAAGCTTTCTTT
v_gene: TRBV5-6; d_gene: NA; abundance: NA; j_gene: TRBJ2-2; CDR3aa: CASSFGGLRWAGELFF; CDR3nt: TGTGCCAGCAGCTTCGGAGGACTACGGTGGGCCGGGGAGCTGTTTTTT
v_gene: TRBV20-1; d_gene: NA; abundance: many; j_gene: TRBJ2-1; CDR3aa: CSARGGEQFF; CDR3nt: TGCAGTGCTAGAGGGGGGGAGCAGTTCTTC
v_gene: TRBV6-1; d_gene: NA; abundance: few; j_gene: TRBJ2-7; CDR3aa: CASSRGNLYEQYF; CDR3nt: TGTGCCAGCAGTCGGGGCAACCTATACGAGCAGTACTTC
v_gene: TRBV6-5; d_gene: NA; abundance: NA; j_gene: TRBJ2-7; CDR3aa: CASSPAGTALYEQYF; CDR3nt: TGTGCCAGCAGTCCTGCCGGGACGGCTCTCTACGAGCAGTACTTC
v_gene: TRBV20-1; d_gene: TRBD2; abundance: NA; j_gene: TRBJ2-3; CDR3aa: CSARAGSGSTDTQYF; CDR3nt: TGCAGTGCTAGAGCAGGTAGCGGGAGCACAGATACGCAGTATTTT
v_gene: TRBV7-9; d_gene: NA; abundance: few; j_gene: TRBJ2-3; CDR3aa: CASSGRLETQYF; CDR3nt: TGTGCCAGCAGCGGCAGACTAGAGACGCAGTATTTT
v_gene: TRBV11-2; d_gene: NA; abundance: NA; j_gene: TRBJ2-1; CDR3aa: CASSQRIAYNEQFF; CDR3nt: TGTGCCAGCAGCCAACGCATCGCATACAATGAGCAGTTCTTC
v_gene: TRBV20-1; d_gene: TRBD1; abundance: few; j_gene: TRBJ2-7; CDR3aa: CSAESGQGHSYEQYF; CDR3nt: TGCAGTGCTGAATCGGGACAGGGCCATTCCTACGAGCAGTACTTC
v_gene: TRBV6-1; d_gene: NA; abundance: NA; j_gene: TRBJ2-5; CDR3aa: CASSAGRIQETQYF; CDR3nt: TGTGCCAGCAGTGCGGGACGTATCCAAGAGACCCAGTACTTC
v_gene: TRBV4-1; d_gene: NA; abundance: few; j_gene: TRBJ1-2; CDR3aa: CASSQAGFDYGYTF; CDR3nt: TGCGCCAGCAGCCAAGCAGGGTTTGACTATGGCTACACCTTC
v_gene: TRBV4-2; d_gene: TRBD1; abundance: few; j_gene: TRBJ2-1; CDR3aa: CASSQGRGQGYNEQFF; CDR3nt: TGTGCCAGCAGCCAAGGAAGGGGACAGGGCTACAATGAGCAGTTCTTC
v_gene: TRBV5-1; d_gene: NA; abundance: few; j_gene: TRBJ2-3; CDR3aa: CASSLGQLLPTDTQYF; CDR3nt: TGCGCCAGCAGCTTGGGGCAGCTGCTCCCCACAGATACGCAGTATTTT
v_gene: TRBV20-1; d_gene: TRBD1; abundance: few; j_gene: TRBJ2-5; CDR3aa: CSLIGTGYYITETQYF; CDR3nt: TGCAGTTTGATCGGGACAGGGTATTATATCACGGAGACCCAGTACTTC
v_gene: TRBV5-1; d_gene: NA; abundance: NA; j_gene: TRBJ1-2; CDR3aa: CASSLFVLQGQVDGYTF; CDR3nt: TGCGCCAGCAGCTTGTTCGTCTTACAGGGTCAGGTCGATGGCTACACCTTC
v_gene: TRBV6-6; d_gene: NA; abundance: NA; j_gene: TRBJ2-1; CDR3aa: CASSYPEGNEQFF; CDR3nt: TGTGCCAGCAGTTACCCGGAGGGGAATGAGCAGTTCTTC
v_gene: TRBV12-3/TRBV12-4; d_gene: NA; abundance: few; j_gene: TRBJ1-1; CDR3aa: CASSLPGQVEAFF; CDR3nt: TGTGCCAGCAGTTTGCCAGGGCAGGTTGAAGCTTTCTTT
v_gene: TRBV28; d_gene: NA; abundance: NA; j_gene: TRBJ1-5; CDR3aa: CASSRGILPQHF; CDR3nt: TGTGCCAGCAGCAGGGGAATCTTGCCCCAGCATTTT
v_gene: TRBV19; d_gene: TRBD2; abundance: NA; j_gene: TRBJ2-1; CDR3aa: CASSIGGLAANEQFF; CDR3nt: TGTGCCAGTAGTATAGGGGGACTAGCGGCCAATGAGCAGTTCTTC
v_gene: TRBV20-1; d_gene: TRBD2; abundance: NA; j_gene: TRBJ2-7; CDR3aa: CSARSIIGGTTTYEQYF; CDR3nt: TGCAGTGCTAGAAGCATAATAGGAGGGACTACGACCTACGAGCAGTACTTC
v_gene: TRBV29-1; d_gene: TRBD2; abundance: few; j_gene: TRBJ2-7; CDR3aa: CSVLAGAYEQYF; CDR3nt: TGCAGCGTACTAGCGGGGGCCTACGAGCAGTACTTC
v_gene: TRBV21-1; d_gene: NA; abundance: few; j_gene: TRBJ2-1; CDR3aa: CASSKSGTGQSRTGGFYNEQFF; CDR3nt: TGTGCCAGCAGCAAAAGCGGGACAGGGCAGTCTCGGACGGGAGGGTTCTACAATGAGCAGTTCTTC
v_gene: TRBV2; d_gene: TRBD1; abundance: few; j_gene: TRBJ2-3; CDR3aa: CASSAQGMGTDTQYF; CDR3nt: TGTGCCAGCAGCGCACAGGGGATGGGTACAGATACGCAGTATTTT
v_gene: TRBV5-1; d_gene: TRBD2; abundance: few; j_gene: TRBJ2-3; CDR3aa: CASSLGSSGYTDTQYF; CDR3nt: TGCGCCAGCAGCTTGGGCTCTAGCGGGTACACAGATACGCAGTATTTT
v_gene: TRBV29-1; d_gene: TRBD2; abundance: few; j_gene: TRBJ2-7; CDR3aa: CSVVREASYEQYF; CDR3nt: TGCAGCGTTGTCCGGGAGGCGTCCTACGAGCAGTACTTC
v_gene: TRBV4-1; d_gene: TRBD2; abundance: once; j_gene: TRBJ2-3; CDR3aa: CASSQGPSGGNTQYF; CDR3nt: TGCGCCAGCAGCCAAGGCCCGAGCGGGGGGAATACGCAGTATTTT
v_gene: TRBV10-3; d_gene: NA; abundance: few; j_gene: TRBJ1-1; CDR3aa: CAISESGQPNTEAFF; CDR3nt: TGTGCCATCAGTGAGTCAGGTCAGCCGAACACTGAAGCTTTCTTT
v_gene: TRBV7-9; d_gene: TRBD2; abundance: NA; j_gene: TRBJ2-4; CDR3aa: CASSSFGGTSGLWSKNIQYF; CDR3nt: TGTGCCAGCAGCTCATTTGGCGGAACTAGCGGGCTTTGGTCCAAAAACATTCAGTACTTC
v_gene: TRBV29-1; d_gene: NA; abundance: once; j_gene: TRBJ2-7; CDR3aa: CSVGDRESRQYF; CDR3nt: TGCAGCGTTGGAGATCGTGAGTCTAGGCAGTACTTC
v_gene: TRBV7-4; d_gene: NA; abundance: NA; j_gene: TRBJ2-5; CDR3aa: CASSSAQGSGQETQYF; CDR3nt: TGTGCCAGCAGCTCCGCACAGGGTTCGGGACAAGAGACCCAGTACTTC
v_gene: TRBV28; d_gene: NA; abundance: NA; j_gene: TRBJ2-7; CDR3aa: CASGRTPYEQYF; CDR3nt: TGTGCCAGCGGGAGGACCCCCTACGAGCAGTACTTC
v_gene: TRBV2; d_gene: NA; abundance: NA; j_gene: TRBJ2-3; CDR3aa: CASSVEGGSTDTQYF; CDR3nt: TGTGCCAGCAGTGTGGAGGGGGGGAGCACAGATACGCAGTATTTT
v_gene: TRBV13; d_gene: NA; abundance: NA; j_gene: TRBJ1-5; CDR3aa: CASSFPDRNYSNQPQHF; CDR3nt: TGTGCCAGCAGCTTCCCGGACAGAAACTATAGCAATCAGCCCCAGCATTTT
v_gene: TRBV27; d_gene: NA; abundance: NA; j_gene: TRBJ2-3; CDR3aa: CASSLRSSSDTQYF; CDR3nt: TGTGCCAGCAGTTTGCGGTCTAGCAGTGATACGCAGTATTTT
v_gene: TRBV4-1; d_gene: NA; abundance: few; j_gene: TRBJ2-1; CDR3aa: CASSQIVSGYNEQFF; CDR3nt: TGCGCCAGCAGCCAAATCGTTTCCGGCTACAATGAGCAGTTCTTC
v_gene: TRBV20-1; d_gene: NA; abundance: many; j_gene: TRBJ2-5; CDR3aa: CSARQLGVAETQYF; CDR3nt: TGCAGTGCTAGACAACTAGGAGTAGCAGAGACCCAGTACTTC
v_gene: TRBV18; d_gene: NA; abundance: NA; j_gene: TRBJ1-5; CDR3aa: CASSPDRALEPQHF; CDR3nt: TGTGCCAGCTCACCGGACCGGGCTTTGGAGCCCCAGCATTTT
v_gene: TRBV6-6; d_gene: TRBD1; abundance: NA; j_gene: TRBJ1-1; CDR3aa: CASSYTPGQGNTEAFF; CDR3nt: TGTGCCAGCAGTTACACACCGGGACAGGGGAACACTGAAGCTTTCTTT
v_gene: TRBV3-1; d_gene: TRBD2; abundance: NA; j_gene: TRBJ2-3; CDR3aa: CASSHTGGATDTQYF; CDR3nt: TGTGCCAGCAGCCATACGGGGGGGGCCACAGATACGCAGTATTTT
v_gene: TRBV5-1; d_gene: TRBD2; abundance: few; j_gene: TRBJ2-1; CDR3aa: CASSYIAGAGNEQFF; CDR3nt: TGCGCCAGCAGCTACATAGCGGGAGCGGGGAATGAGCAGTTCTTC
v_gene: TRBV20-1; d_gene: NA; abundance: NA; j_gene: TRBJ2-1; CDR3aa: CCAREDDEQFF; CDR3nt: TGCTGTGCTAGGGAAGATGATGAGCAGTTCTTC
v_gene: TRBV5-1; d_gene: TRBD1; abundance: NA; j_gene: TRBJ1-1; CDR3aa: CASSLETGVTEAFF; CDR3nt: TGCGCCAGCAGCTTGGAGACAGGGGTCACTGAAGCTTTCTTT
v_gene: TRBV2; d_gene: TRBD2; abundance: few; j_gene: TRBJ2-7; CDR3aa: CASTTIAGESDEQYF; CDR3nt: TGTGCCAGCACGACCATAGCGGGAGAGTCGGACGAGCAGTACTTC
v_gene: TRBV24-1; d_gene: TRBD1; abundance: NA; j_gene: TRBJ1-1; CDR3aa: CATSDLQGAAEAFF; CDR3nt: TGTGCCACCAGTGATTTACAGGGGGCCGCTGAAGCTTTCTTT
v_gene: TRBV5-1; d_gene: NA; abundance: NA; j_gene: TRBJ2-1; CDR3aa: CASSPDYSEQFF; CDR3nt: TGCGCCAGCAGCCCGGATTACAGTGAGCAGTTCTTC
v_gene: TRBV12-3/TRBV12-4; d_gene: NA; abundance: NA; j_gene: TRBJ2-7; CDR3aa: CASSLRTTTYEQYF; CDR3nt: TGTGCCAGCAGTTTACGGACTACAACCTACGAGCAGTACTTC